These 16 T cell receptor beta chains share one sample of origin, sequenced in a study of shared clonotypes between healthy human individuals. Naive CD8 cells lacked CD45RO and underwent positive selection for CCR7, leaving out terminally differentiated effector memory CD45RA+ cells. The protocol was immunoSEQ multiplex PCR, while the TCRdb copy is restricted to in-frame clones and leaves out a portion. The repertoire consists of some 2.1 million clones, with about 94% occurring once and the leading ten covering roughly 1.7%. The sequenced sample was naive CD8+ T cells from PBMCs. These receptor sequences come from a man aged 18 to 35 in good health. Some clones in this sample may be carry-over from other donors' samples.

This chain connects TRBV28 to TRBJ1-1; D might be TRBD1 (6 bases). This CDR3 contains 14 residues. Trimming removed 2 bases from V and 11 bases from J, with 18 bases in between. The germline V gene encodes CDR1 MDHEN and CDR2 SYDVKM. CDR3 region: CASSLMLVRGVAFF. CDR3 nucleotides: TGTGCCAGCAGTTTAATGTTAGTGAGGGGGGTGGCTTTCTTT.

In regard to this clone: The same CDR3 can be traced to other DNA sequences in this sample. The chain combines TRBV27 with TRBJ1-5; D might be TRBD1 (6 bases). Deletions cut 2 bases from V and 2 bases from J, with 7 bases between. CDR1 is MNHEY and CDR2 is SMNVEV in the germline V gene (reference sequence). CDR3 length: 14 amino acids. CDR3 DNA: TGTGCCAGCAGTTTAAGGGGGGGCAATCAGCCCCAGCATTTT. It is translated as CASSLRGGNQPQHF.

The V gene is TRBV7-6, the J gene TRBJ1-1; 10 bases align to TRBD1. This CDR3 comprises 17 residues. J gave up 6 bases and V 3 bases, and 13 bases lay outside the gene matches. Germline values: CDR1 SGHVS, CDR2 FNYEAQ. CDR3 sequence (DNA): TGTGCCAGCAGCTTCTTTGCCCGGGACAGGGGAAGATCTGAAGCTTTCTTT. Residues: CASSFFARDRGRSEAFF.

The chain has TRBV5-1 and TRBJ2-1; 10 nucleotides align to TRBD2. Germline loops: CDR1 SGHRS, CDR2 YFSETQ. V lost 2 bases to trimming and J lost 8 bases; unmatched junction nucleotides: 10. CDR3 size: 16 residues. In DNA form, the CDR3 reads TGCGCCAGCAGCTTCGTAAAGCGGGAGGGAGGTCATGAGCAGTTCTTC. Amino acid sequence: CASSFVKREGGHEQFF.

This clone came up a few times. The chain combines TRBV9 with TRBJ1-1; D not resolved. CDR3 length: 16 residues. Germline lookup yields CDR1 SGDLS and CDR2 YYNGEE. V was trimmed by 2 bases and J by 3 bases, leaving 17 bases between them. This CDR3 is CASSVQDGWRDTEAFF. Written as DNA, the CDR3 is TGTGCCAGCAGCGTCCAGGACGGATGGAGGGACACTGAAGCTTTCTTT.

J is TRBJ2-7 and V is TRBV20-1; no clear D. The V and J ends lost 5 bases and 6 bases respectively, with 11 bases between them. The CDR3 runs 11 residues. Germline CDR1 reads DFQATT; CDR2 reads SNEGSKA (reference sequence). For the CDR3, the DNA is TGCAGTGCTCCCTTACCTGCCGAGCAGTACTTC. Its protein is CSAPLPAEQYF.

The rearrangement uses TRBV19 and TRBJ2-1, with D perhaps TRBD2 (5 bases). The germline gives CDR1 LNHDA, CDR2 SQIVND (reference sequence). Trimming stripped 4 bases from V and 9 bases from J, with 25 bases between. This CDR3 is built from 17 residues. CDR3 bases: TGTGCCAGTAGTACCGACGCGGTAAGTCCGGGATTCGGTGAGCAGTTCTTC. Its translation: CASSTDAVSPGFGEQFF.

V is TRBV6-5 and J is TRBJ2-5; 10 bases match TRBD1. Judging by the DNA end, TRBJ2-7 fits better; the J call may be wrong. This CDR3 region has 15 residues. The germline gives CDR1 MNHEY, CDR2 SVGAGI. In DNA, the CDR3 is TGTGCCAGCAGTTCAAGACAGGGGGCTCTCTACGAGCAGTACTTC. This gives the protein CASSSRQGALYEQYF.

For this clone: Other DNA sequences from this sample encode an identical CDR3 as well. V is TRBV9 and J is TRBJ2-3, with D possibly matching TRBD2 (6 bases). The germline CDR1 and CDR2 sequences are SGDLS and YYNGEE. V was shortened by 0 bases and J by 2 bases, with 7 bases between the two germline ends. CDR3 length equals 14 residues. CDR3 coding DNA: TGTGCCAGCAGCGTAGGGAGGGACACAGATACGCAGTATTTT. Protein sequence: CASSVGRDTDTQYF.

The chain has TRBV18 and TRBJ2-5, with 10 bases matching TRBD2. This CDR3 spans 16 amino acids. J lost 5 bases, V lost 0 bases, and 6 bases had no gene match. The germline CDR1 and CDR2 sequences are KGHSH and LQKENI. The CDR3 loop reads CASSPPTSGRGETQYF. The CDR3 bases are TGTGCCAGCTCACCACCGACCAGCGGGAGGGGGGAGACCCAGTACTTC.

The V gene is TRBV5-1, the J gene TRBJ1-4; 7 bases agree with TRBD1. The germline V gene encodes CDR1 SGHRS and CDR2 YFSETQ. Trimming cost V 2 bases and J 7 bases; bases outside gene matches: 11. This CDR3 has 16 amino acids. The CDR3 DNA is TGCGCCAGCAGCTTTGACCCAACAGGGACAGTTGAAAAACTGTTTTTT. Translation: CASSFDPTGTVEKLFF.

The rearrangement links TRBV7-4 to TRBJ2-7, with D possibly matching TRBD1 (6 bases). The germline gives CDR1 SGHVT, CDR2 SQSDAQ. Deletions cut 5 bases from V and 2 bases from J, with 13 bases between. This CDR3 is built from 14 residues. CDR3 residues: CASSPNREPYEQYF. The DNA for the CDR3 is TGTGCCAGCAGCCCCAACAGGGAACCCTACGAGCAGTACTTC.

This chain joins TRBV28 and TRBJ2-7; D may be TRBD2 (6 bases). Germline V gene sequence: CDR1 MDHEN, CDR2 SYDVKM. Trimming stripped 6 bases from V and 3 bases from J, with 9 bases between. This CDR3 has 12 residues. DNA of the CDR3: TGTGCCAGCAGCATGGGAGGCTACGAGCAGTACTTC. It specifies CASSMGGYEQYF.

This chain links TRBV29-1 with TRBJ2-1; 10 bases agree with TRBD2. The CDR3 is 12 residues long. Germline V gene sequence: CDR1 SQVTM, CDR2 ANQGSEA. V lost 7 bases and J lost 9; bases outside the gene matches: 6. CDR3 DNA: TGCAGCGCTAGCGGGAGTACTGGTGAGCAGTTCTTC. Protein: CSASGSTGEQFF.

This chain uses TRBV5-1 with TRBJ2-3; the match to TRBD2 covers 7 bases. Germline-derived CDR1 and CDR2 are SGHRS and YFSETQ. Trimming removed 4 bases from V and 5 bases from J; junction bases left unmatched: 10. CDR3 size: 15 residues. CDR3 sequence: CASSPSWEGRDTQYF. CDR3 coding DNA: TGCGCCAGCAGCCCCTCTTGGGAGGGCCGAGATACGCAGTATTTT.

The rearrangement uses TRBV13 and TRBJ2-3, with D perhaps TRBD2 (7 bases). The CDR3 runs to 17 residues. V lost 4 bases and J 2 bases, leaving 19 bases between the germline ends. CDR1 and CDR2 from the germline V gene are PRHDT and FYEKMQ (reference sequence). The CDR3 coding sequence is TGTGCCAGCAGCTCCAGAGGGGGGGACGGAAACACAGATACGCAGTATTTT. It specifies CASSSRGGDGNTDTQYF.